Shown below are 25 T cell receptor beta chains from a single sample sequenced in a study of beta chain features in type 1 diabetes. The whole isolated RNA underwent reverse transcription, so sequencing captured expressed TCRB transcripts. Sequencing used immunoSEQ multiplex PCR; TCRdb keeps in-frame clones, though not all of them. The data contain 110,000 to 150,000 clones, approximately 10% of them singletons. The sample was central memory CD4+ T cells from blood. The receptors derive from a woman aged 40 to 55 in good health.

This rearrangement joins TRBV4-1 to TRBJ2-2, with D maybe TRBD2 (6 bases). This CDR3 region has 15 residues. V was clipped by 3 bases and J by 5 bases, with 13 bases between them. Germline-derived CDR1 and CDR2 are MGHRA and YSYEKL. CDR3 DNA sequence: TGCGCCAGCAGCCAGTTCTCGACTAGTACCGGGGAGCTGTTTTTT. The encoded protein is CASSQFSTSTGELFF.

This clone has only a few counts. The chain recombines TRBV7-2 with TRBJ1-1; the match to TRBD1 covers 10 bases. CDR3 length: 16 amino acids. Looked up from germline, CDR1 is SGHTA and CDR2 is FQGNSA. Trimming cost V 5 bases and J 6 bases; bases outside gene matches: 12. CDR3 bases: TGTGCCAGCAGCCAAAGACCCCCGGGGACAGGGGCTGAAGCTTTCTTT. It translates to CASSQRPPGTGAEAFF.

In its sample, this clone was seen a few times. The chain combines TRBV2 with TRBJ1-1, with D possibly being TRBD1 (5 bases). The CDR3 totals 15 residues. Trimming removed 4 bases at V and 3 bases at J, with 15 bases between. Germline values: CDR1 SNHLY, CDR2 FYNNEI. For the CDR3, the DNA is TGTGCCAGCAGTGTGAGAGTCCTCAGGGACACTGAAGCTTTCTTT. It codes for CASSVRVLRDTEAFF.

This clone appeared a few times. The J gene is TRBJ2-3, the V gene TRBV5-5; 13 bases agree with TRBD2. V trimming: 4 bases; J trimming: 6 bases; junction bases outside the gene matches: 8. The CDR3 covers 16 residues. CDR1 SGHKS and CDR2 YYEKEE come from the germline V gene (reference sequence). CDR3 region: CASSLRLAGGADTQYF. The CDR3 nucleotides are TGTGCCAGCAGCCTGCGACTAGCGGGGGGAGCTGATACGCAGTATTTT.

This chain connects TRBV5-6 to TRBJ2-7; D is unresolved. The germline V gene has CDR1 SGHDT and CDR2 YYEEEE. Deletions cut 1 base from V and 2 bases from J, with 7 bases between. The CDR3 contains 13 residues. In DNA form, the CDR3 reads TGTGCCAGCAGCTTGCAACAGACCTACGAGCAGTACTTC. Amino acid sequence: CASSLQQTYEQYF.

The V call is TRBV6-5, the J call TRBJ2-5; TRBD2 might be the D (6 bases). CDR1 is MNHEY and CDR2 is SVGAGI in the germline V gene. The CDR3 totals 13 residues. The V gene lost 6 bases and the J gene lost 8 bases, with 16 bases spanning the gap. The CDR3 loop reads CASSPAGGGTQYF. Here the CDR3 DNA reads TGTGCCAGCAGCCCCGCCGGGGGAGGAACCCAGTACTTC.

This clone showed up many times. V gene TRBV7-9 combines with J gene TRBJ2-3, with D perhaps matching TRBD2 (5 bases). Per the germline V gene, CDR1 is SEHNR and CDR2 is FQNEAQ (reference sequence). This CDR3 comprises 15 residues. Trimming shortened V by 1 base and J by 1 base, and 9 bases separated the two germline ends. The CDR3 DNA follows: TGTGCCAGCAGCTTAGTAGCGATCGGCACAGATACGCAGTATTTT. Its translation is CASSLVAIGTDTQYF.

This clone has only a few counts. The rearrangement links TRBV5-1 to TRBJ2-3; 10 nucleotides agree with TRBD2. Germline lookup yields CDR1 SGHRS and CDR2 YFSETQ. CDR3 length: 17 residues. V dropped 1 base and J dropped 0; count of bases not matched to a gene: 5. CDR3 residues: CASSLLPSGGSTDTQYF. CDR3 sequence (DNA): TGCGCCAGCAGCTTGCTTCCTAGCGGGGGAAGCACAGATACGCAGTATTTT. Full variable domain (outside the CDR3, taken from reference TRBV5-1 and TRBJ2-3): KAGVTQTPRYLIKTRGQQVTLSCSPISGHRSVSWYQQTPGQGLQFLFEYFSETQRNKGNFPGRFSGRQFSNSRSEMNVSTLELGDSALYLCASSLLPSGGSTDTQYFGPGTRLTVL.

CDR3 nucleotide sequence: TGTGCCAGTAGTCTTCTAGCTGCGGAGCTGTTTTTT. This translates into CASSLLAAELFF. This chain uses TRBV19 with TRBJ2-2; TRBD2 is a possible D gene (5 bases). From germline, CDR1 is LNHDA and CDR2 SQIVND (reference sequence). The CDR3 is made up of 12 amino acids. V lost 5 bases, J lost 10 bases, and 11 bases lay in between.

This clone was seen a few times. The chain employs TRBV5-1 and TRBJ2-7; D is possibly TRBD2 (5 bases). The V end was cut by 7 bases, the J end by 2 bases, with 19 bases between. This CDR3 spans 15 amino acids. Per the germline V gene, CDR1 is SGHRS and CDR2 is YFSETQ. The CDR3 region has the DNA TGCGCCAGCTCCCCCCGCGGAGGCGAAACCTACGAGCAGTACTTC. It codes for CASSPRGGETYEQYF. Combining the CDR3 with reference TRBV5-1 and TRBJ2-7 gives the whole variable domain KAGVTQTPRYLIKTRGQQVTLSCSPISGHRSVSWYQQTPGQGLQFLFEYFSETQRNKGNFPGRFSGRQFSNSRSEMNVSTLELGDSALYLCASSPRGGETYEQYFGPGTRLTVT.

This clone was seen only a few times. The rearrangement joins TRBV4-1 to TRBJ1-2; TRBD1 matches at 7 bases. V gave up 1 base and J gave up 6 bases; unmatched junction bases: 14. Germline V CDR1 and CDR2: MGHRA, YSYEKL. This CDR3 region has 17 residues. Written as DNA, the CDR3 is TGCGCCAGCAGCCAAGTCTATAGGGGGCTGGTCTTTGATGGCTACACCTTC. It encodes CASSQVYRGLVFDGYTF.

Only a few counts were recorded for this clone. The V call is TRBV14, the J call TRBJ2-2; 10 bases agree with TRBD1. The J segment lost 4 bases and the V segment lost 4 bases, leaving 6 bases of the junction unmatched. The CDR3 contains 16 residues. Germline V gene sequence: CDR1 SGHDN, CDR2 FVKESK. CDR3: CASSRRQGAPTGELFF. CDR3 coding DNA: TGTGCCAGCAGCCGAAGACAGGGGGCGCCCACCGGGGAGCTGTTTTTT. Together with reference TRBV14 and TRBJ2-2, the CDR3 gives the full variable domain: EAGVTQFPSHSVIEKGQTVTLRCDPISGHDNLYWYRRVMGKEIKFLLHFVKESKQDESGMPNNRFLAERTGGTYSTLKVQPAELEDSGVYFCASSRRQGAPTGELFFGEGSRLTVL.

This clone was seen more than once but under ten times. The chain joins TRBV4-1 to TRBJ1-5; possibly TRBD1 for D (5 bases). The CDR3 loop spans 17 amino acids. In germline, CDR1 is MGHRA, CDR2 YSYEKL. V lost 2 bases and J 2 bases, leaving 16 bases between the germline ends. In DNA, the CDR3 is TGCGCCAGCAGCCAATTTTGGGGCACCACGGGCAATCAGCCCCAGCATTTT. Its translation: CASSQFWGTTGNQPQHF.

In its sample, this clone was seen many times. The chain has TRBV5-4 and TRBJ2-5; a possible D gene is TRBD1 (5 bases). In germline, CDR1 is SGHNT, CDR2 YYREEE (reference sequence). V lost 1 base and J lost 2, with 9 bases in between. CDR3 length equals 14 residues. CDR3 DNA: TGTGCCAGCAGCTTGTATAGGGGACAAGAGACCCAGTACTTC. This gives the protein CASSLYRGQETQYF.

This chain links TRBV27 with TRBJ2-1; 7 bases align to TRBD2. Germline assignment: CDR1 MNHEY and CDR2 SMNVEV (reference sequence). This CDR3 has 16 amino acids. V was pared by 6 bases and J by 5 bases, with 13 bases of the junction left unmatched. CDR3 region: CASSSLGAGVDNEQFF. DNA of the CDR3: TGTGCCAGCAGCTCCCTAGGGGCGGGGGTTGACAATGAGCAGTTCTTC.

This clone was seen only a few times. The chain joins TRBV7-9 to TRBJ1-2; D not resolved. Trimming removed 2 bases at V and 3 bases at J, with 7 bases between. In germline, CDR1 is SEHNR, CDR2 FQNEAQ (reference sequence). The CDR3 length is 13 residues. CDR3 sequence (DNA): TGTGCCAGCAGCTTACCCCTAGACTATGGCTACACCTTC. This sequence encodes CASSLPLDYGYTF. The full variable domain, with the rest looked up from reference TRBV7-9 and TRBJ1-2, is DTGVSQNPRHKITKRGQNVTFRCDPISEHNRLYWYRQTLGQGPEFLTYFQNEAQLEKSRLLSDRFSAERPKGSFSTLEIQRTEQGDSAMYLCASSLPLDYGYTFGSGTRLTVV.

This chain uses TRBV7-9 with TRBJ1-2, with TRBD1 as a possible D gene (6 bases). Germline V gene lookup returns CDR1 SEHNR and CDR2 FQNEAQ (reference sequence). Trimming removed 8 bases at V and 5 bases at J, with 9 bases between. The CDR3 has 11 amino acids. The CDR3 nucleotides are TGTGCCAGCCAGGGGTTTTATGGCTACACCTTC. It encodes CASQGFYGYTF.

This CDR3 reads CASRTGGRIEAFF. CDR3 nucleotides: TGTGCCAGCAGGACGGGGGGGAGGATTGAAGCTTTCTTT. The chain combines TRBV6-6 with TRBJ1-1; maybe TRBD1 (5 bases). This CDR3 region has 13 residues. Germline CDR1 MNHNY, CDR2 SVGAGI (reference sequence). With 6 bases removed from V and 7 bases from J, the gap between germline ends came to 15 bases.

This clone showed up just a few times. V gene TRBV5-8 combines with J gene TRBJ1-1; 7 positions match TRBD1. The CDR3 length is 15 residues. From germline, CDR1 is SGHTS and CDR2 YDEGEE. J lost 2 bases, V lost 0 bases, and 4 bases had no gene match. The CDR3 DNA reads TGTGCCAGCAGCTTGGTAGGGACAGCAAACACTGAAGCTTTCTTT. It encodes CASSLVGTANTEAFF.

CDR3 loop: CASSLVQGAETQYF. DNA of the CDR3: TGTGCCAGCAGCTTAGTTCAGGGGGCAGAGACCCAGTACTTC. The genes are TRBV7-2 and TRBJ2-5; 8 bases line up with TRBD1. V shed 1 base and J 4 bases; nucleotides not matched to a gene: 2. CDR1 is SGHTA, CDR2 FQGNSA, per germline. The CDR3 contains 14 residues.

The CDR3 is CAISEQGSSYNEQFF. CDR3 nucleotides: TGTGCCATCAGTGAGCAGGGGAGCTCCTACAATGAGCAGTTCTTC. V gene TRBV10-3 combines with J gene TRBJ2-1, with TRBD1 as a possible D gene (6 bases). The CDR3 spans 15 residues. V gave up 2 bases and J gave up 0 bases, with 8 bases separating them. The germline gives CDR1 ENHRY, CDR2 SYGVKD.

This clone appeared a single time. The V gene is TRBV7-2, the J gene TRBJ2-1, with 8 positions matching TRBD2. The CDR3 is 16 residues long. Looked up from germline, CDR1 is SGHTA and CDR2 is FQGNSA. V was clipped by 2 bases and J by 3 bases; unmatched bases: 6. The CDR3 nucleotides are TGTGCCAGCAGCTTAACACAAGCGGGGGACTACAATGAGCAGTTCTTC. As protein: CASSLTQAGDYNEQFF. The variable domain in full, completed from reference TRBV7-2 and TRBJ2-1, reads GAGVSQSPSNKVTEKGKDVELRCDPISGHTALYWYRQSLGQGLEFLIYFQGNSAPDKSGLPSDRFSAERTGGSVSTLTIQRTQQEDSAVYLCASSLTQAGDYNEQFFGPGTRLTVL.

The gene calls are TRBV6-5 and TRBJ2-1; D might be TRBD1 (5 bases). Trimming pared 6 bases from V and 9 bases from J, leaving 15 bases between. The CDR3 runs 13 residues. Germline V gene lookup returns CDR1 MNHEY and CDR2 SVGAGI. This CDR3 reads CASRPQETGEQFF. The DNA for the CDR3 is TGTGCCAGCAGACCACAGGAGACTGGTGAGCAGTTCTTC.

The chain links TRBV6-6 to TRBJ1-6; D is perhaps TRBD1 (5 bases). Trimming stripped 5 bases from V and 10 bases from J, with 15 bases between. Germline V gene data show CDR1 as MNHNY and CDR2 as SVGAGI (reference sequence). The length of the CDR3 is 14 residues. This chain's CDR3 is CASSLSGGDSPLHF. The CDR3 nucleotides read TGTGCCAGCAGTCTCTCCGGGGGGGACTCACCCCTCCACTTT.

This clone has a handful of counts. The chain employs TRBV7-2 and TRBJ1-5; a weak D match, TRBD1 (5 bases). Germline CDR1 reads SGHTA; CDR2 reads FQGNSA. Between the trimmed V and J ends, which lost 4 bases and 2 bases, there was a span of 12 bases. This CDR3 region has 15 residues. Here the CDR3 reads CASSSLLGRNQPQHF. The CDR3, as DNA: TGTGCCAGCAGCTCATTATTGGGGCGCAATCAGCCCCAGCATTTT.